The 22 T cell receptor beta chains reported below all come from one sample, sequenced in a study of blood T cell repertoires in COVID-19. Here immunoSEQ multiplex PCR was the method, and the copy in TCRdb shows in-frame clones only, minus some. The table records 250,000 to 350,000 clones, approximately 84% of them present only once. The sequencing input was peripheral blood. These receptors came from a human donor with COVID-19, enrolled during active disease. The donor label of this sample is uncertain.

The chain is built from TRBV4-3 and TRBJ2-3; 8 bases are shared with TRBD1. Germline V gives CDR1 LGHNA, CDR2 YSLEER. J gave up 3 bases and V 3 bases, and 5 bases lay outside the gene matches. CDR3 length: 15 amino acids. This CDR3 is CASSQLTGVTDTQYF. The CDR3 bases are TGCGCCAGCAGCCAGTTGACAGGGGTAACAGATACGCAGTATTTT.

This sequence joins TRBV7-2 and TRBJ1-2, with TRBD1 identical over 10 bases. Germline CDR1 is SGHTA and CDR2 is FQGNSA. There are 12 residues in the CDR3. J lost 8 bases, V lost 4 bases, and 1 base had no gene match. This CDR3 reads CASSSTGGGYTF. CDR3 bases: TGTGCCAGCAGCTCGACAGGGGGCGGCTACACCTTC.

The V call is TRBV14, the J call TRBJ2-6; D is uncertain. Per germline, CDR1 SGHDN and CDR2 FVKESK. This CDR3 contains 14 residues. V lost 4 bases, J lost 0 bases, and 4 bases lay in between. CDR3 in DNA: TGTGCCAGCAGCCGGGCCTCTGGGGCCAACGTCCTGACTTTC. Residues: CASSRASGANVLTF.

This chain links TRBV19 with TRBJ1-3; D gene ambiguous. The germline V gene encodes CDR1 LNHDA and CDR2 SQIVND (reference sequence). Trimming removed 5 bases from V and 4 bases from J, with 12 bases in between. The length of the CDR3 is 14 residues. The CDR3 is CASSYSGRGNTIYF. The CDR3 nucleotides are TGTGCCAGTAGTTACAGCGGGAGGGGAAACACCATATATTTT.

The genes are TRBV28 and TRBJ2-2, with 8 bases that match TRBD1. V trimming: 6 bases; J trimming: 6 bases; junction bases outside the gene matches: 6. Germline-derived CDR1 and CDR2 are MDHEN and SYDVKM. This CDR3 is built from 14 residues. The CDR3 DNA is TGTGCCAGCAGGACAGGGGTGTATGCCGGGGAGCTGTTTTTT. It translates to CASRTGVYAGELFF.

The chain links TRBV2 to TRBJ1-2; possible D gene TRBD1, 6 bases. V lost 3 bases and J 6 bases, leaving 14 bases between the germline ends. The CDR3 has 14 residues. Germline lookup yields CDR1 SNHLY and CDR2 FYNNEI. This chain's CDR3 is CASSDPARGHGYTF. For the CDR3, the DNA is TGTGCCAGCAGTGACCCCGCCAGGGGACATGGCTACACCTTC. The full variable domain, rest sourced from reference TRBV2 and TRBJ1-2, is EPEVTQTPSHQVTQMGQEVILRCVPISNHLYFYWYRQILGQKVEFLVSFYNNEISEKSEIFDDQFSVERPDGSNFTLKIRSTKLEDSAMYFCASSDPARGHGYTFGSGTRLTVV.

This sequence joins TRBV27 and TRBJ2-2; maybe TRBD2 (5 bases). The germline V gene has CDR1 MNHEY and CDR2 SMNVEV (reference sequence). This CDR3 spans 17 amino acids. Trimming stripped 1 base from V and 0 bases from J, with 12 bases between. The CDR3: CASSLYAGLANTGELFF. The CDR3, as DNA: TGTGCCAGCAGTTTATATGCGGGCCTGGCGAACACCGGGGAGCTGTTTTTT.

The rearrangement joins TRBV6-5 to TRBJ1-1; TRBD1 matches 7 bases. This CDR3 has 14 amino acids. Trimming cost V 5 bases and J 4 bases; bases outside gene matches: 7. From germline, CDR1 is MNHEY and CDR2 SVGAGI. CDR3: CASSRQGLATEAFF. The CDR3 DNA is TGTGCCAGCAGTAGACAGGGTTTGGCCACTGAAGCTTTCTTT.

The rearrangement joins TRBV5-5 to TRBJ2-7, with TRBD2 matching 9 bases. CDR3 length: 16 residues. CDR1 and CDR2 (germline): SGHKS, YYEKEE (reference sequence). The V segment lost 4 bases and the J segment 2 bases; nucleotides outside the gene matches: 10. DNA for the CDR3: TGTGCCAGCAGCCCCTCTTGGGCGGGAGGGCCCTACGAGCAGTACTTC. Residues: CASSPSWAGGPYEQYF.

The chain uses TRBV10-3 and TRBJ2-7, with 11 bases fitting TRBD2. The length of the CDR3 is 15 residues. Germline values: CDR1 ENHRY, CDR2 SYGVKD. V was clipped by 6 bases and J by 3 bases; unmatched bases: 7. CDR3 nucleotides: TGTGCCATCAGCCCCGGGACTAGCGGTTTCTACGAGCAGTACTTC. It encodes CAISPGTSGFYEQYF.

The J gene is TRBJ2-3, the V gene TRBV9; TRBD1 is a possible D gene (6 bases). Trimming left V 3 bases short and J 10 bases short, with 15 bases between. The CDR3 covers 13 residues. CDR1 is SGDLS, CDR2 YYNGEE, per germline. The chain's CDR3 is CASSATRDTPQYF. CDR3 nucleotide sequence: TGTGCCAGCAGCGCGACCCGGGACACCCCGCAGTATTTT.

This rearrangement joins TRBV7-9 to TRBJ1-1; the match to TRBD1 covers 9 bases. This CDR3 is 15 amino acids long. Germline V lookup: CDR1 SEHNR, CDR2 FQNEAQ (reference sequence). V dropped 1 base and J dropped 4; count of bases not matched to a gene: 4. The CDR3 here is CASSLGGTGRTEAFF. Here the CDR3 DNA reads TGTGCCAGCAGCTTAGGCGGGACAGGGCGCACTGAAGCTTTCTTT.

In this sample, this clone turned up a few times. The chain joins TRBV2 to TRBJ2-5; TRBD2 aligns across 7 bases. The CDR3 extends over 14 amino acids. J lost 2 bases, V lost 7 bases, and 7 bases had no gene match. Germline V gene sequence: CDR1 SNHLY, CDR2 FYNNEI. CDR3 DNA sequence: TGTGCCAGCAACGAACGGGGGGAGCAAGAGACCCAGTACTTC. This translates into CASNERGEQETQYF.

V gene TRBV5-1 combines with J gene TRBJ2-3, with a weak D call TRBD2 (6 bases). V was pared by 4 bases and J by 2 bases, with 14 bases between. This CDR3 is built from 15 residues. Germline values: CDR1 SGHRS, CDR2 YFSETQ. CDR3 loop: CASSHTGDITDTQYF. DNA for the CDR3: TGCGCCAGCAGCCATACGGGAGACATCACAGATACGCAGTATTTT.

This rearrangement joins TRBV19 to TRBJ1-2, with 8 bases that match TRBD1. There are 15 residues in the CDR3. Germline assignment: CDR1 LNHDA and CDR2 SQIVND (reference sequence). With 5 bases clipped from V and 2 bases from J, the junction kept 7 bases outside the gene matches. The CDR3 here is CASSPWTGLNYGYTF. CDR3 coding DNA: TGTGCCAGTAGTCCCTGGACAGGGCTCAACTATGGCTACACCTTC.

The chain employs TRBV27 and TRBJ1-3; 9 nucleotides match TRBD1. Germline-derived CDR1 and CDR2 are MNHEY and SMNVEV (reference sequence). The CDR3 covers 16 residues. V lost 8 bases and J lost 0; bases outside the gene matches: 8. Written as DNA, the CDR3 is TGTGCCAGCGGCAAACAGGGGGCGACCTCTGGAAACACCATATATTTT. Translating gives CASGKQGATSGNTIYF.

The rearrangement links TRBV18 to TRBJ1-3, with D unclear. Germline CDR1 reads KGHSH; CDR2 reads LQKENI. V lost 0 bases and J 4 bases, leaving 16 bases between the germline ends. The CDR3 contains 17 residues. CDR3 sequence: CASSPPYRDGSGNTIYF. The CDR3 DNA reads TGTGCCAGCTCACCACCTTATAGAGACGGGTCCGGAAACACCATATATTTT.

The chain couples TRBV15 to TRBJ2-7; D gene uncertain. The germline CDR1 and CDR2 sequences are LNHNV and YYDKDF (reference sequence). Trimming cost V 0 bases and J 0 bases, with 9 bases left between them. The CDR3 runs 15 residues. The CDR3 protein is CATSRDFGSSYEQYF. CDR3 in DNA: TGTGCCACCAGCAGAGATTTTGGCAGCTCCTACGAGCAGTACTTC.

This clone was counted only a few times. This sample includes further DNA sequences coding for the same CDR3. V usage is TRBV9 and J usage is TRBJ2-3; no reliable D call. This CDR3 is built from 12 residues. CDR1 is SGDLS and CDR2 is YYNGEE in the germline V gene. V dropped 0 bases and J dropped 5 bases, with 4 bases sitting between them. The CDR3 region has the DNA TGTGCCAGCAGCGTAGCCGGAGATACGCAGTATTTT. This translates into CASSVAGDTQYF.

This clone has more than one count but fewer than ten. This sequence joins TRBV18 and TRBJ2-2, with 9 nucleotides matching TRBD1. The trim removed 6 bases at V and 4 bases at J, leaving 12 bases unmatched. CDR1 is KGHSH, CDR2 LQKENI, per germline. This CDR3 comprises 17 residues. The CDR3 region has the DNA TGTGCCAGCTCGCGCCAACAGTTGGACAGGGGCACCGGGGAGCTGTTTTTT. This sequence encodes CASSRQQLDRGTGELFF.

The chain carries TRBV7-5 and TRBJ1-5; the table's D call, TRBD1, has no DNA check behind it. TRBV7-5 is deemed a pseudogene. The CDR3 sequence is 16 residues long. The CDR3 DNA reads TGTGCCAGAAGCCTTGAGGGGGCCTACAGCAATCAGCCCCAGCATTTT. Translated: CARSLEGAYSNQPQHF.

This clone was seen only a few times. The rearrangement joins TRBV7-2 to TRBJ1-5, with TRBD1 matching over 9 bases. The J segment lost 5 bases and the V segment lost 3 bases, leaving 5 bases of the junction unmatched. In germline, CDR1 is SGHTA, CDR2 FQGNSA. The CDR3 has 15 residues. The CDR3 coding sequence is TGTGCCAGCAGCTTGAAAACAGGGGGCTATCAGCCCCAGCATTTT. Its translation: CASSLKTGGYQPQHF.